A single sample is the source of the 9 T cell receptor beta chains below, sequenced in a study of radiotherapy plus CTLA-4 blockade in lung cancer (dated by TCRdb to 2016 to 2019). The method behind the library was the immunoSEQ multiplex PCR assay. TCRdb retrieved this table from immuneACCESS and kept in-frame rearrangements only. Not all clones are present; in checked studies, unresolved V genes account for under half, and no reason is known for the remainder. In this sample the table shows about 77,000 clones, roughly 70% of which occur a single time. More than 7.5% of the sample rests with the top ten. Sequenced material: peripheral blood, taken from a patient treated with radiotherapy plus ipilimumab. The source is a human donor with non-small cell lung cancer whose response to radiotherapy plus ipilimumab could not be evaluated.

The chain uses TRBV7-9 and TRBJ1-2, with 9 nucleotides matching TRBD1. Germline V gives CDR1 SEHNR, CDR2 FQNEAQ (reference sequence). With 5 bases clipped from V and 0 bases from J, the junction kept 10 bases outside the gene matches. This CDR3 has 17 residues. Here the CDR3 DNA reads TGTGCCAGCAGCCAAACTCGACAGGGGGATTCTAACTATGGCTACACCTTC. This codes for CASSQTRQGDSNYGYTF.

This sequence joins TRBV6-1 and TRBJ1-2; 9 nucleotides match TRBD1. The CDR3 totals 17 residues. CDR1 is MNHNS, CDR2 SASEGT, per germline. The V and J ends lost 1 base and 4 bases, in that order; junction bases with no gene match: 10. The CDR3 sequence: CASSEDGTGLWVYGYTF. Here the CDR3 DNA reads TGTGCCAGCAGTGAAGACGGGACAGGGCTTTGGGTCTATGGCTACACCTTC.

The chain couples TRBV12-1 to TRBJ1-5; the tabulated D call, TRBD1, remains unverified against the DNA. TRBV12-1 is deemed a pseudogene. This CDR3 comprises 16 residues. CDR3 DNA sequence: TGTGCCAGCAGCTTTCGTGACAGGGGAGGTAATCAGCCCCAGCATTTT. Amino acid sequence: CASSFRDRGGNQPQHF.

For the CDR3, the DNA is TGTGCCAGTAGTGTGGCGGGAGGGCTGGATGAGCAGTTCTTC. Protein: CASSVAGGLDEQFF. This sequence joins TRBV19 and TRBJ2-1; 9 nucleotides match TRBD2. CDR3 length: 14 residues. Germline CDR1 LNHDA, CDR2 SQIVND (reference sequence). J was trimmed by 8 bases and V by 5 bases; bases with no gene match: 7.

The rearrangement links TRBV5-1 to TRBJ2-7, with 7 bases that match TRBD1. The germline V gene has CDR1 SGHRS and CDR2 YFSETQ. Germline trimming cut 5 bases from V and 5 bases from J; bases unmatched to any gene: 7. CDR3 length: 13 residues. DNA of the CDR3: TGCGCCAGCAGTTCACAGGGGTACCACGAGCAGTACTTC. Protein: CASSSQGYHEQYF.

The gene calls are TRBV10-3 and TRBJ2-1; 8 bases align to TRBD2. CDR1 and CDR2 (germline): ENHRY, SYGVKD. The CDR3 extends over 14 amino acids. V lost 6 bases, J lost 8 bases, and 9 bases stayed unmatched. The CDR3 DNA is TGTGCCATCAGACCGGGCTCGGGAGGGGATGAGCAGTTCTTC. It specifies CAIRPGSGGDEQFF.

This chain connects TRBV21-1 to TRBJ2-7; no DNA check was done on the table's D call, TRBD1. TRBV21-1 is a known pseudogene. This CDR3 has 19 residues. CDR3 bases: TGTGCCAGCAGCAAAGGCCGGGACAGGGGGTCGCCCTTTACCTACGAGCAGTACTTC. It translates to CASSKGRDRGSPFTYEQYF.

V gene TRBV11-2 combines with J gene TRBJ2-4; D unclear. CDR1 and CDR2 (germline): SGHAT, FQNNGV. The CDR3 runs to 15 residues. The germline V and J ends were trimmed by 2 bases and 0 bases, with 8 bases remaining between them. CDR3 sequence reads: CASSLSVLAKNIQYF. As DNA, the CDR3 is TGTGCCAGCAGCTTAAGCGTTCTAGCCAAAAACATTCAGTACTTC.

CDR3 region: CASRSTSGSSSYNEQFF. CDR3 in DNA: TGTGCCAGCAGATCTACTAGCGGGTCGAGCTCCTACAATGAGCAGTTCTTC. The rearrangement uses TRBV5-6 and TRBJ2-1; 9 bases fit TRBD2. V shed 5 bases and J 0 bases; nucleotides not matched to a gene: 9. This CDR3 spans 17 amino acids. The V gene's germline CDR1 is SGHDT and CDR2 YYEEEE.